This T cell receptor (beta chain) was profiled in a study of T cells in Graves' hyperthyroidism and ophthalmopathy. Study-level findings and limits: Blood also showed most of the thyroid clonotypes that were expanded above 0.001.

RNA transcripts yielded amplified TCR beta CDR3 regions. The HTBI primer set served for first-round RT-PCR of the TCR CDR3. TCRdb re-called the multiplex PCR reads through MiXCR, storing one row per CDR3 protein. Found here are around 380,000 distinct CDR3 sequences, 13% of them singletons; the top ten hold 20% to 25%. For this clonotype: Its antigen is unidentified. The junction departs from germline at one end; a sequencing error may be responsible.

The CDR3 is 14 residues long. Looked up from germline, CDR1 is SGHVS and CDR2 is FNYEAQ. Used for diagnoses were clinical symptoms, serum thyroxine and TRAb, thyroid ultrasound and orbital computed tomography. The sample taken for sequencing was blood. This chain joins TRBV7-6 and TRBJ2-7; 7 bases fit TRBD2. The source is a man between 25 and 39 years old with Graves' hyperthyroidism that later progressed to Graves' ophthalmopathy. The CDR3 DNA sequence: TGTGTCAGCAGCCCCGGGAGGAGCTCCTACGAGCAGTACTTC. Amino acid sequence: CVSSPGRSSYEQYF.